The clone carrying this TCR beta chain was seen more than once but under ten times. The method was immunoSEQ multiplex PCR; TCRdb's version includes in-frame clones alone and lacks a portion of them. The sample carries about 220,000 clones, roughly four fifths recorded once. This specimen comes from a study of blood T cell repertoires in COVID-19. V dropped 4 bases and J dropped 7; count of bases not matched to a gene: 13. The CDR3 has 16 amino acids. Germline V CDR1 and CDR2: MNHNS, SASEGT. The V gene is TRBV6-1, the J gene TRBJ2-1; 7 nucleotides line up with TRBD2. Material for sequencing was PBMCs or T cells enriched from blood (not recorded which). This receptor was taken from a woman aged 60-75 years who had recovered from COVID-19. The CDR3 DNA sequence: TGTGCCAGCAGTGTTAATATCGGGACTACCTGGAATGAGCAGTTCTTC. It is translated as CASSVNIGTTWNEQFF.